This paragraph covers one TCR beta chain sequence. Its specificity is unknown. The CDR3 extends over 11 amino acids. From germline, CDR1 is DFQATT and CDR2 SNEGSKA (reference sequence). Trimming pared 3 bases from V and 1 base from J, leaving 3 bases between. This specimen comes from a study of graft-versus-host responses after intestinal transplantation. Study overall: As for transplant type, recipients had multivisceral, liver-intestinal, or isolated intestinal grafts.

Notes on the study in general: Marrow from the recipient contained GvH clones, some of which had appeared first in ileum or blood.

Using immunoSEQ multiplex PCR, the repertoire was profiled, and TCRdb retains in-frame clones only, with some absent. The repertoire holds some 110,000 clones, with about 92% as singletons. The material sequenced was unstimulated CD4+ T cells sorted from spleen or lymph node cells, taken before transplant. The TCR was taken from a human donor who was the organ donor for an intestinal transplant. The chain couples TRBV20-1 to TRBJ2-5; D ambiguous. The CDR3 sequence: CSARFQETQYF. DNA of the CDR3: TGCAGTGCTAGGTTCCAAGAGACCCAGTACTTC.